These 8 T cell receptor beta chains were all obtained from the same sample, sequenced in a study of T cell repertoires in cytomegalovirus infection. Their antigens remain unidentified. TCRdb independently ran MiXCR on the reads; one entry per CDR3 protein. The sample holds fewer than 950,000 distinct CDR3 sequences, about 31% seen once. Sample: cultured CD8+ T cells from PBMCs, taken from culture after CMV antigen stimulation. These receptors all come from a human donor in good health (CMV status not recorded). Some clones in this sample may be carry-over from other donors' samples.

This clonotype showed up just a few times. The J gene is TRBJ1-1, the V gene TRBV27, with D unclear. Trimming took 2 bases from V and 3 from J, leaving 16 bases between them. Germline values: CDR1 MNHEY, CDR2 SMNVEV (reference sequence). This CDR3 contains 16 residues. In nucleotides, the CDR3 is TGTGCCAGCAGTTTAAGTCCGGGTTCGATTTACACTGAAGCTTTCTTT. Translation: CASSLSPGSIYTEAFF.

This clonotype was counted many times. J is TRBJ2-7 and V is TRBV7-2; no clear D gene. The germline CDR1 and CDR2 sequences are SGHTA and FQGNSA. With 0 bases removed from V and 6 bases from J, the gap between germline ends came to 6 bases. CDR3 length: 12 amino acids. CDR3 bases: TGTGCCAGCAGCTTAGCGAGTGGCGAGCAGTACGTC. Protein product: CASSLASGEQYV.

Of note for this clonotype: This may arise from a read error, as a much more abundant clone is one base away. This chain connects TRBV7-8 to TRBJ1-2; D might be TRBD1 (6 bases). Looked up from germline, CDR1 is SGHVS and CDR2 is FQNEAQ. CDR3 length equals 17 residues. The DNA for the CDR3 is TGTGTCAGCAGCTTATCGAGGACAGCTCTAACTAACTATGGCTACACCTTC. This encodes CVSSLSRTALTNYGYTF.

Details on this clonotype: The junction and the germline gene differ at one end; a read error may be behind it. The chain employs TRBV7-1 and TRBJ1-5, with a possible D match to TRBD1 (5 bases). TRBV7-1 is an open reading frame, and its role is uncertain. CDR3 size: 14 residues. This chain's CDR3 is CVSSPAGGHQPQHF. The CDR3 bases are TGTGTCAGCAGCCCCGCCGGGGGACATCAGCCCCAGCATTTT.

This clonotype has a handful of counts. V usage is TRBV4-1 and J usage is TRBJ1-5; D gene unclear. The germline gives CDR1 MGHRA, CDR2 YSYEKL. V was pared by 2 bases and J by 11 bases, with 19 bases between. The CDR3 spans 15 residues. CDR3 nucleotide sequence: TGCGCCAGCAGCCAAACTACCTTGAGCGAGGGCACCCAGCATTTT. Translation gives CASSQTTLSEGTQHF.

As regards this clonotype: Being one base from a much bigger clone, this may be a read error. The chain employs TRBV7-3 and TRBJ2-1; 15 bases map to TRBD2. CDR1 is SGHTA, CDR2 FQGTGA, per germline. The CDR3 totals 17 residues. The CDR3: CVSSLYGLAGGNNEQFF. For the CDR3, the DNA is TGTGTCAGCAGCTTATACGGACTAGCGGGGGGGAACAATGAGCAGTTCTTC.

The V call is TRBV9, the J call TRBJ2-6; D not certain. Per germline, CDR1 SGDLS and CDR2 YYNGEE. V was cut by 2 bases and J by 1 base, with 7 bases left in between. The CDR3 length is 15 residues. In DNA, the CDR3 is TGTGCCAGCAGCGTGGAAGGGTCTGGGGCCAACGTCCTGACTTTC. It is translated as CASSVEGSGANVLTF. The whole variable domain, filled in from reference TRBV9 and TRBJ2-6, reads DSGVTQTPKHLITATGQRVTLRCSPRSGDLSVYWYQQSLDQGLQFLIQYYNGEERAKGNILERFSAQQFPDLHSELNLSSLELGDSALYFCASSVEGSGANVLTFGAGSRLTVL.

This clonotype turned up a few times. The chain combines TRBV7-8 with TRBJ1-2, with 8 bases matching TRBD1. V lost 0 bases, J lost 7 bases, and 7 bases stayed unmatched. The CDR3 spans 15 residues. CDR1 is SGHVS, CDR2 FQNEAQ, per germline. CDR3 DNA: TGTGCCAGCAGCTTAGCCCAACAGGGGGTTGCTGGCTACACCTTC. Its protein is CASSLAQQGVAGYTF.